This T cell receptor (beta chain) was sequenced during a study of blood T cells in healthy people across ages (dated by TCRdb to 2015 to 2017). With respect to the entire study: In model experiments, template switching captured about one uniquely barcoded TCR beta cDNA molecule for every two T cells. Donors of different ages were randomly distributed across sequencing lanes to avoid experimental bias. Two additional independent replicas of 1 million unique cDNA reads from the same blood draw were analyzed for two donors (one aged 18 to 29 and one aged 80 or older). The donors were divided into four age groups: young (average roughly 17 years), middle-aged (approximately 41), aged (around 67) and long-lived (around 80). Age-related changes in TCR beta repertoire diversity were measured in the study by deep sequencing normalized with unique cDNA molecular identifiers. The study at large found these results: Bulk unsorted PBMC profiling prevented conclusive comparison of naive and antigen-experienced compartments. Because the CMV infection status of the donors was unknown, age-related changes in expanded clonotypes may potentially have been confounded. Observed TCR beta diversity correlated strongly with the percentage of naive T cells measured by flow cytometry. Observed TCR beta diversity per million T cells fell roughly linearly with age, and a significant reduction was already apparent by age around 40. Total diversity estimates from one million sequenced T cells were considered lower bounds and underestimates. Compared with the aged group, more naive CD4+ T cells, fewer expanded clones and increased TCR diversity were shown by the long-lived group, suggesting age selection.

The library was prepared using 5' RACE. Sequencing instrument: Illumina HiSeq 2500. A second roughly 6 to 12 cycle PCR used a sample-barcoded 5' primer and a J-beta primer mix. A unique molecular identifier was introduced onto each TCR beta cDNA molecule by a template-switch 5' adaptor carrying 12 random nucleotides. Each sample yielded at least 2.5 million CDR3-containing paired-end reads. First-strand cDNA synthesis was performed from all RNA using the Mint cDNA synthesis kit, with priming by a TRBC-specific oligonucleotide. After uracil-DNA glycosylase treatment, a first 18-cycle PCR used universal primers M1SS and BC2_uni_R on all cDNA. For the original study's pipeline: For normalization, 1 million high-quality reads, each with a distinct molecular identifier, were randomly selected from each sample. Reads sharing molecular identifiers were discarded rather than binned into consensus sequences. MiTCR, with a Q25 quality threshold and the strictest error-elimination algorithm, was used for CDR3 identification, clonotype clustering and error correction. Lower-bound total TCR beta diversity was estimated with a nonparametric unseen species model using Euler transformation. In TCRdb, the public reads were trimmed at Q25 with fastp and aligned with MiXCR, with productive beta chains retained. Duplicate CDR3 protein sequences are folded into a single record with the most common DNA and genes. The V and J calls and clone size come from TCRdb's table, not from the authors' own analysis. The sample yields some 1.5 million distinct CDR3 sequences; roughly two fifths were counted once. Over 3.5% of the sample lies in the top ten.

As regards this clonotype: The specificity of this receptor is unknown. No quality values exist for individual bases; no much larger clone is one base distant.

From cysteine to phenylalanine, the CDR3 is 14 amino acids long. The retained sequence is limited to the CDR3, 42 bases, with the frame set at the first base. The trim is 0 bases for V and 5 bases for J, with a gap of 8 bases between the germline ends. Looking up the germline V gene yields CDR1 SGDLS and CDR2 YYNGEE. Donors were a few dozen systemically healthy Caucasian individuals from Russia aged 6 to 90 years. Each donor gave roughly 9.5 milliliters of peripheral blood, collected into EDTA-treated Vacutainer tubes. Ficoll-Paque density-gradient centrifugation was used to isolate PBMCs, with at least 7 million obtained per sample. Trizol reagent was used to extract total RNA from the PBMCs, yielding at least 5.5 micrograms per sample. The percentages of naive CD45RAhigh/CD27high T cells were determined by flow cytometry on a PBMC aliquot from every donor.

This TCR came from a woman aged 18 to 35 in good health. The material sequenced was blood. Recombination connected TRBV9 to TRBJ2-2, with the D call perhaps TRBD1 or TRBD2, each one matching 5 bases. In nucleotide form, the sequence is TGTGCCAGCAGCGTAGCTTGGGGGACCGGGGAGCTGTTTTTT. This codes for CASSVAWGTGELFF.